The T cell receptor beta chain described here comes from a study of Tregs in tolerant kidney transplant recipients. Study as a whole: Mixed chimerism was transient after nonmyeloablative marrow transplants from related graft donors.

In regard to this clone: What it binds is unknown. The read is 3 residues too short to cover the CDR3 end, so that end is filled in from the germline J gene.

Data came from immunoSEQ multiplex PCR; TCRdb stores just in-frame clones and leaves some out. This sample's clone table lists 31,000 or so clones. The germline V gene has CDR1 MDHEN and CDR2 SYDVKM. CDR3 size: 16 residues. V shed 6 bases, J shed 10 bases, and the junction held 16 bases outside the gene matches. Whole-study findings and limits: Some patients' samples used different primers over time, so nucleotide sequences weren't comparable. Antigen-driven expansion was suggested because donor-specific Tregs expanded more than all Tregs in tolerant patients.

The source of this sequence is a human donor who received a combined kidney and bone marrow transplant. The sequencing used CD8+ T cells from blood, collected before the transplant. The chain employs TRBV28 and TRBJ1-4; 8 bases fit TRBD1. The CDR3 reads CASRMTGDFVRGKLFF. The covered CDR3 bases are TGTGCCAGCAGGATGACAGGGGACTTCGTTCGGGGAAAA.